The clone carrying this T cell receptor beta chain was counted a few times. The antigen remains undetermined. Treatment defined: roughly ten-day PBMC culture with coronavirus spike peptide pools or control peptides (ViraFEST assay). Oncomine TCR Beta short-read sequencing was applied to DNA from cultured CD4+ T cells. TCRdb redid the calling of the PCR reads with MiXCR, one entry per CDR3 protein. The sample shows over 10,000 distinct CDR3 sequences, roughly 60% of them seen only once. Germline V lookup: CDR1 SGHTA, CDR2 FQGTGA. CDR3 length equals 16 residues. The ends were cut back, 1 base at V and 6 bases at J, with 18 bases in the middle. These data originate in a study of vaccination and CD4 T cells after COVID-19. Overall study context: A CEFX pool, an HIV-1 Nef pool, or else no peptide went into the control cultures. The study's findings and limits: Although the median of SARS-CoV-2-reactive clonotypes rose from about 20 to 38, the change was not significant.

Input material: CD4+ T cells from blood, cultured in vitro. The chain employs TRBV7-3 and TRBJ1-1; D unresolved. The sequence was obtained from a human donor who had recovered from COVID-19. The CDR3 sequence is CASSLIAISLGAEAFF. CDR3 nucleotide sequence: TGTGCCAGCAGCTTAATAGCCATCTCCTTAGGCGCTGAAGCTTTCTTT.